This TCR beta chain comes out of a study of shared clonotypes between healthy human individuals. Clones were sequenced by immunoSEQ multiplex PCR, and TCRdb holds only the in-frame ones, with some missing. The sample lists about 79,000 clones; roughly two thirds were seen once. The length of the CDR3 is 15 residues. V lost 6 bases, J lost 3 bases, and 16 bases lay in between. Germline V CDR1 and CDR2: SGHNT, YYREEE (reference sequence). CD45RO+ cells were combined with CCR7-negative CD45RA+ TemRA cells to form CD8 memory. This clone has a single count. The sequencing input was memory CD8+ T cells sorted from blood. The subset is: CD45RO+ cells pooled with CCR7-negative TemRA cells. The receptor was isolated from a man aged 25-45 years in good health. This sequence joins TRBV5-4 and TRBJ2-1; D perhaps matches TRBD2 (6 bases). The CDR3 DNA reads TGTGCCAGCACCCCCCGCGGGGCCTACTACAATGAGCAGTTCTTC. This sequence encodes CASTPRGAYYNEQFF. The full variable domain, with the rest looked up from reference TRBV5-4 and TRBJ2-1, is ETGVTQSPTHLIKTRGQQVTLRCSSQSGHNTVSWYQQALGQGPQFIFQYYREEENGRGNFPPRFSGLQFPNYSSELNVNALELDDSALYLCASTPRGAYYNEQFFGPGTRLTVL.